This is a list of T cell receptor beta chains from one sample in a study of shared clonotypes between healthy human individuals. Some clones are missing from TCRdb's copy, which holds only in-frame ones; the method was immunoSEQ multiplex PCR. The sample gives about 2,100,000 clones, more than 85% of which show up once; about 1.5% is in the top ten. Sequencing was performed on naive CD8+ T cells from PBMCs. Receptor source: a man between 18 and 35 years old in good health. Some clones in this sample may be carry-over from other donors' samples. The CDR3 runs from the conserved cysteine through the conserved F or W. The D gene is left open where the match is weak. Rows give clone size only sometimes, using once, few, many, or a class for an expanded clone.

j_gene: TRBJ2-7
d_gene: TRBD1
abundance: .
v_gene: TRBV7-9
CDR3aa: CASSLNRDSVSYEQYF
CDR3nt: TGTGCCAGCAGCTTAAACCGGGACAGCGTATCCTACGAGCAGTACTTC

j_gene: TRBJ2-5
d_gene: TRBD1
abundance: .
v_gene: TRBV6-5
CDR3aa: CASSYYRQGAQYF
CDR3nt: TGTGCCAGCAGTTACTACAGACAGGGGGCCCAGTACTTC

j_gene: TRBJ1-4
d_gene: .
abundance: .
v_gene: TRBV4-2
CDR3aa: CASSLQAGGLFF
CDR3nt: TGTGCCAGCAGTCTCCAGGCAGGTGGACTGTTTTTT

j_gene: TRBJ2-1
d_gene: .
abundance: once
v_gene: TRBV27
CDR3aa: CASSLLGANEQFF
CDR3nt: TGTGCCAGCAGTTTATTGGGCGCGAATGAGCAGTTCTTC

j_gene: TRBJ2-7
d_gene: .
abundance: .
v_gene: TRBV7-9
CDR3aa: CASSSPLQVGPSDYEQYF
CDR3nt: TGTGCCAGCAGCTCCCCCCTACAAGTCGGGCCATCGGACTACGAGCAGTACTTC

j_gene: TRBJ1-1
d_gene: .
abundance: .
v_gene: TRBV7-9
CDR3aa: CASSPRDKNTEAFF
CDR3nt: TGTGCCAGCAGCCCCAGGGACAAAAACACTGAAGCTTTCTTT

j_gene: TRBJ1-5
d_gene: .
abundance: .
v_gene: TRBV4-1
CDR3aa: CASSQDLKEPQHF
CDR3nt: TGCGCCAGCAGCCAAGATCTAAAGGAGCCCCAGCATTTT

j_gene: TRBJ1-2
d_gene: .
abundance: .
v_gene: TRBV27
CDR3aa: CASSSLGDYGYTF
CDR3nt: TGTGCCAGCAGTTCCCTGGGTGATTATGGCTACACCTTC

j_gene: TRBJ2-5
d_gene: .
abundance: .
v_gene: TRBV6-1
CDR3aa: CASSEAPGRMITKKTQYF
CDR3nt: TGTGCCAGCAGTGAAGCCCCTGGGCGTATGATAACAAAGAAGACCCAGTACTTC

j_gene: TRBJ1-3
d_gene: TRBD1
abundance: .
v_gene: TRBV9
CDR3aa: CASNKGGQGPGNTIYF
CDR3nt: TGTGCCAGCAACAAGGGTGGACAGGGCCCTGGAAACACCATATATTTT

j_gene: TRBJ2-1
d_gene: TRBD2
abundance: .
v_gene: TRBV7-9
CDR3aa: CASSLAETSGRANEQFF
CDR3nt: TGTGCCAGCAGCTTAGCCGAGACTAGCGGGAGGGCGAATGAGCAGTTCTTC

j_gene: TRBJ1-3
d_gene: .
abundance: once
v_gene: TRBV9
CDR3aa: CASSTLRGNTIYF
CDR3nt: TGTGCCAGCAGCACCCTCCGGGGAAACACCATATATTTT

j_gene: TRBJ2-1
d_gene: .
abundance: .
v_gene: TRBV28
CDR3aa: CASSLYVGQTYNEQFF
CDR3nt: TGTGCCAGCAGTTTATACGTAGGGCAAACGTACAATGAGCAGTTCTTC

j_gene: TRBJ2-3
d_gene: .
abundance: .
v_gene: TRBV19
CDR3aa: CASSIAKTNTDTQYF
CDR3nt: TGTGCCAGTAGTATAGCGAAGACAAACACAGATACGCAGTATTTT

j_gene: TRBJ1-1
d_gene: .
abundance: .
v_gene: TRBV10-3
CDR3aa: CAISGPIGAFF
CDR3nt: TGTGCCATCAGTGGCCCCATAGGAGCTTTCTTT

j_gene: TRBJ1-2
d_gene: .
abundance: .
v_gene: TRBV11-2
CDR3aa: CASSLGGSSYGYTF
CDR3nt: TGTGCCAGCAGCTTAGGCGGCAGCTCCTATGGCTACACCTTC